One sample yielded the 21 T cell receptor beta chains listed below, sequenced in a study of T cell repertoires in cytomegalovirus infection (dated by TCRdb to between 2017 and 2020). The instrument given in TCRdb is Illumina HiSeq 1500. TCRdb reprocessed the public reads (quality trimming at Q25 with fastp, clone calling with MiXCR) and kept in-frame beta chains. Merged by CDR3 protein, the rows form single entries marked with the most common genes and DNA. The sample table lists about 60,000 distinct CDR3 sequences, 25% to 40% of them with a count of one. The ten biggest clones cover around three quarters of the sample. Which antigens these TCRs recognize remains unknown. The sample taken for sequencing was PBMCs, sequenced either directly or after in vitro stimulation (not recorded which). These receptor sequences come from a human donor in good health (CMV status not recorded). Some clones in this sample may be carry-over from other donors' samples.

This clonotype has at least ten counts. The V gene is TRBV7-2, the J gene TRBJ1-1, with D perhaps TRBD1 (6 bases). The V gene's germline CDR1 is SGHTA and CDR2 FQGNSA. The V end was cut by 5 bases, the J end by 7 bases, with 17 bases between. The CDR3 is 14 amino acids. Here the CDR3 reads CASSPGGTLIEAFF. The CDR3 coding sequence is TGTGCCAGCAGCCCAGGCGGGACATTAATTGAAGCTTTCTTT.

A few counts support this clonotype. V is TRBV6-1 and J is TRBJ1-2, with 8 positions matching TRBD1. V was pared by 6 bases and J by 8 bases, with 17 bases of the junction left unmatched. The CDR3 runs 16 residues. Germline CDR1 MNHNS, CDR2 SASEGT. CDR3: CASSPNPGQDGPGYTF. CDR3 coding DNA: TGTGCCAGCAGCCCAAACCCGGGACAGGATGGGCCGGGCTACACCTTC.

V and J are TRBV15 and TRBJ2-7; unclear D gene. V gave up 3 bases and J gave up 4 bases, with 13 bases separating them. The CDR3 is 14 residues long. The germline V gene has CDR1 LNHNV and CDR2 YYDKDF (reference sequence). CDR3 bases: TGTGCCACCAGCAGTGGTTTACTTAGGTACGAGCAGTACTTC. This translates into CATSSGLLRYEQYF.

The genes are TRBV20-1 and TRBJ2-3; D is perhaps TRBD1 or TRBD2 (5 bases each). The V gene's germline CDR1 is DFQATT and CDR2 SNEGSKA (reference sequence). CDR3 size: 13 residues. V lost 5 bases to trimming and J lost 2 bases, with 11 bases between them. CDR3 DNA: TGCAGTGCTTCCGGGACGCCCACAGATACGCAGTATTTT. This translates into CSASGTPTDTQYF.

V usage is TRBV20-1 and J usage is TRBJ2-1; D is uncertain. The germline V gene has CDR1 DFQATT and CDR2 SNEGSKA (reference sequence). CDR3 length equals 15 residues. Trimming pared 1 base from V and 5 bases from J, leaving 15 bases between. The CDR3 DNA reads TGCAGTGCTAGAGGAGGCGACACGTTAGACAATGAGCAGTTCTTC. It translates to CSARGGDTLDNEQFF.

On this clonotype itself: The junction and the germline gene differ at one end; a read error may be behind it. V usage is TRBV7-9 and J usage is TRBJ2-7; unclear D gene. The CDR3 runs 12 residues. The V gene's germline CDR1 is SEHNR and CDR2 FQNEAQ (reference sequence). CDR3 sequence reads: CASSLDPGSGVF. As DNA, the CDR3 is TGTGCCAGCAGCTTAGATCCGGGCTCGGGTGTCTTC.

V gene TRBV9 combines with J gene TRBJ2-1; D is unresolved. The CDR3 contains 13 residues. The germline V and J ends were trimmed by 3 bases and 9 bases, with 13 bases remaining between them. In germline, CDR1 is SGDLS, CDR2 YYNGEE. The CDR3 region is CASSAPPGTEQFF. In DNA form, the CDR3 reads TGTGCCAGCAGCGCCCCCCCTGGAACTGAGCAGTTCTTC.

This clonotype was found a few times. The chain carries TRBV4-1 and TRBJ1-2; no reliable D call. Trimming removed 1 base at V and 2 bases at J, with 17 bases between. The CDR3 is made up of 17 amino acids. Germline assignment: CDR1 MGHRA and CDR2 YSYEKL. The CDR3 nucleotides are TGCGCCAGCAGCCAAGTCAAAGGATCCCTCGAGAACTATGGCTACACCTTC. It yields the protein CASSQVKGSLENYGYTF.

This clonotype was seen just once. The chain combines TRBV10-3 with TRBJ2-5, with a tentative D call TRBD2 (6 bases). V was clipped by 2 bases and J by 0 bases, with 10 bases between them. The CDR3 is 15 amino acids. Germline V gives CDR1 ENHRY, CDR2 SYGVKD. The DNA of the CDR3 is TGTGCCATCAGTGAGGGTCCTAGCGACCAAGAGACCCAGTACTTC. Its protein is CAISEGPSDQETQYF.

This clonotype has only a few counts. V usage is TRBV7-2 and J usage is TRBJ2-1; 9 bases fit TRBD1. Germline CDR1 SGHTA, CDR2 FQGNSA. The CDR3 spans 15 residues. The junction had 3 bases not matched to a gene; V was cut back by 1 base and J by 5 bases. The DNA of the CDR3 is TGTGCCAGCAGCTTAGGGGACAGGGCCCACAATGAGCAGTTCTTC. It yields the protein CASSLGDRAHNEQFF.

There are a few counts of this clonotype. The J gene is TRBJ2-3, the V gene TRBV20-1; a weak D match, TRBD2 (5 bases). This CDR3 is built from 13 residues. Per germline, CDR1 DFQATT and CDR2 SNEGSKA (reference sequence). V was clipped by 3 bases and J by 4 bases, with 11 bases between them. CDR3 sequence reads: CSASGVVADTQYF. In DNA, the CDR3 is TGCAGTGCTAGCGGGGTGGTGGCAGATACGCAGTATTTT.

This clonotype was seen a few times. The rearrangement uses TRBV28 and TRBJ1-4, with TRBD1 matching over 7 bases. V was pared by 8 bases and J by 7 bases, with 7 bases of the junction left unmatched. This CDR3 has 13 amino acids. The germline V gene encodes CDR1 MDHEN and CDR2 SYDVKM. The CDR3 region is CASGGDSFEKLFF. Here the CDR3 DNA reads TGTGCCAGCGGAGGGGACAGCTTTGAAAAACTGTTTTTT.

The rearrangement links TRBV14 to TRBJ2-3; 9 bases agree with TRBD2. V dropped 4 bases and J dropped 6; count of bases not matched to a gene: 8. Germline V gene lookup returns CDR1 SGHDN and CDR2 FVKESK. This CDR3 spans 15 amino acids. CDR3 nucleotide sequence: TGTGCCAGCAGCCTACTAGCGGGTGGGTCGGATACGCAGTATTTT. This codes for CASSLLAGGSDTQYF.

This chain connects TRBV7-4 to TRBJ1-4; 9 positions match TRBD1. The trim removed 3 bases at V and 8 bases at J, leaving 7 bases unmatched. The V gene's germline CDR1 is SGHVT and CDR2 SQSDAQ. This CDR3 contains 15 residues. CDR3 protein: CASSLGTGFAEKLFF. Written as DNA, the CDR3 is TGTGCCAGCAGCTTGGGGACAGGGTTCGCGGAAAAACTGTTTTTT.

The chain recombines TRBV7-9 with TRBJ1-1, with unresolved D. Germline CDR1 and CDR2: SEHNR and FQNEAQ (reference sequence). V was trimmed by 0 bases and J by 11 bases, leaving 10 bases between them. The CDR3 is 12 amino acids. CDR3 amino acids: CASSLAFGNAFF. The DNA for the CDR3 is TGTGCCAGCAGCTTAGCGTTTGGGAATGCTTTCTTT.

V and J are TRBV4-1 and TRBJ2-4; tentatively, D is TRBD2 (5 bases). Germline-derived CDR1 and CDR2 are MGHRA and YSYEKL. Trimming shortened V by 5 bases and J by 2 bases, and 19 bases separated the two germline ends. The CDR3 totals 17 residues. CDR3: CASSTSRARGSKNIQYF. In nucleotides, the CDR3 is TGCGCCAGCAGCACCTCCCGGGCTCGGGGATCCAAAAACATTCAGTACTTC.

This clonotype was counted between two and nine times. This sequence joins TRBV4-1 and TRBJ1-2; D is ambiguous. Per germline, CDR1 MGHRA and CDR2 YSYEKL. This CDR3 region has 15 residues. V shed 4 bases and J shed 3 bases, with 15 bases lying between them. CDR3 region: CASSLIVGGDYGYTF. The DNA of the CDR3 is TGCGCCAGCAGCCTTATTGTTGGAGGCGACTATGGCTACACCTTC.

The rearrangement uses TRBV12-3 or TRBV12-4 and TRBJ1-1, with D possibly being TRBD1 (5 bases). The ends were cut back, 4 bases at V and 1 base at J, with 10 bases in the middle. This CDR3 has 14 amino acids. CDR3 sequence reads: CASSSTDTNTEAFF. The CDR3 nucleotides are TGTGCCAGCAGTTCTACGGACACGAACACTGAAGCTTTCTTT.

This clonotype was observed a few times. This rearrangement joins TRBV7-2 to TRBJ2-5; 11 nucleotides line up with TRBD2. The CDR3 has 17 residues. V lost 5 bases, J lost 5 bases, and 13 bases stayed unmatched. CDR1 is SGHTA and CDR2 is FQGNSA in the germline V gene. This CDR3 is CASSGIFTSGSWETQYF. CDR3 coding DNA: TGTGCCAGCAGCGGCATTTTTACTAGCGGGAGTTGGGAGACCCAGTACTTC.

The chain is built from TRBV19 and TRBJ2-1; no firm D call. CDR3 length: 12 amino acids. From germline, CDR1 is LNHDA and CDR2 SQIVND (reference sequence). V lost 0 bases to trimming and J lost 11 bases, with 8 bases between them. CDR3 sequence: CASSIDWTQQFF. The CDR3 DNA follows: TGTGCCAGTAGTATAGATTGGACGCAGCAGTTCTTC.

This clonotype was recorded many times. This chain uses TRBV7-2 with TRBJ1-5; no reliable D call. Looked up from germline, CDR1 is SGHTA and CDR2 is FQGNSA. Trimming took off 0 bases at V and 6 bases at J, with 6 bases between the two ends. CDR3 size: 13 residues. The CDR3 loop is CASSLALGQPQHF. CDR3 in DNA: TGTGCCAGCAGCTTAGCCCTAGGTCAGCCCCAGCATTTT.